The 30 T cell receptor beta chains given below trace back to one sample, sequenced in a study of shared clonotypes between healthy human individuals. Naive CD8 cells lacked CD45RO and underwent positive selection for CCR7, leaving out terminally differentiated effector memory CD45RA+ cells. Libraries were prepared by immunoSEQ multiplex PCR; TCRdb keeps only in-frame clonotypes and omits some of them. The sample has about 1,800,000 clones, about 95% seen once. The sample taken for sequencing was naive CD8+ T cells sorted from blood. These receptors were collected from a man aged 18 to 35 in good health.

This clone occurred once. The CDR3 coding sequence is TGTGCCTGGAGTGTTCCTGCCCCACAGGGGGATTGGGAAAAACTGTTTTTT. Translation: CAWSVPAPQGDWEKLFF. The rearrangement joins TRBV30 to TRBJ1-4; 8 nucleotides align to TRBD1. Germline V lookup: CDR1 GTSNPN, CDR2 SVGIG (reference sequence). J lost 8 bases, V lost 0 bases, and 14 bases had no gene match. There are 17 residues in the CDR3.

Note on this clone: Its ends do not fully match the called genes, so a read error is possible. The V call is TRBV5-1, the J call TRBJ2-1; unclear D gene. CDR1 is SGHRS and CDR2 is YFSETQ in the germline V gene. This CDR3 has 15 amino acids. As DNA, the CDR3 is TGCGCCAGCAGCTTGTCTGTTAATTTTAACAATGATCAGTTCTTC. Encoded protein: CASSLSVNFNNDQFF.

This chain joins TRBV10-3 and TRBJ2-5; D ambiguous. The CDR3 consists of 13 residues. CDR1 ENHRY and CDR2 SYGVKD come from the germline V gene. V was trimmed by 10 bases and J by 0 bases, leaving 12 bases between them. The CDR3 nucleotides are TGTGCCACCCAAACGGAGCACCAAGAGACCCAGTACTTC. Its translation is CATQTEHQETQYF.

This clone was seen a single time. The genes are TRBV5-8 and TRBJ2-7; D is unresolved. V lost 6 bases, J lost 2 bases, and 15 bases lay in between. CDR1 and CDR2 (germline): SGHTS, YDEGEE. This CDR3 has 14 amino acids. The CDR3 protein is CASNFGDKAYEQYF. The CDR3 DNA reads TGTGCCAGCAACTTCGGTGACAAAGCCTACGAGCAGTACTTC.

Here the CDR3 DNA reads TGTGCCAGCAGCTTGCTTCATGGACTAGCGGACACAGATACGCAGTATTTT. Translation: CASSLLHGLADTDTQYF. V usage is TRBV11-2 and J usage is TRBJ2-3; 10 bases align to TRBD2. CDR1 and CDR2 from the germline V gene are SGHAT and FQNNGV. The CDR3 runs 17 residues. Trimming took 3 bases from V and 2 from J; bases not matched to a gene: 8.

V gene TRBV29-1 combines with J gene TRBJ2-7, with 7 bases lining up with TRBD2. J lost 2 bases, V lost 6 bases, and 13 bases had no gene match. The V gene's germline CDR1 is SQVTM and CDR2 ANQGSEA. The CDR3 has 15 amino acids. The DNA for the CDR3 is TGCAGCGTCTCACCCTCCCTAGCGGATCCCTACGAGCAGTACTTC. Its translation is CSVSPSLADPYEQYF.

In DNA form, the CDR3 reads TGTGCCAGCCGGGCACCGTATGGCTACACCTTC. Encoded protein: CASRAPYGYTF. The chain couples TRBV7-9 to TRBJ1-2; no firm D call. The CDR3 is 11 amino acids. V was pared by 8 bases and J by 5 bases, with 9 bases between. Germline assignment: CDR1 SEHNR and CDR2 FQNEAQ (reference sequence). The full variable domain, in which reference TRBV7-9 and TRBJ1-2 provide the parts outside the CDR3, is DTGVSQNPRHKITKRGQNVTFRCDPISEHNRLYWYRQTLGQGPEFLTYFQNEAQLEKSRLLSDRFSAERPKGSFSTLEIQRTEQGDSAMYLCASRAPYGYTFGSGTRLTVV.

The chain joins TRBV7-9 to TRBJ1-2; TRBD1 agrees at 7 bases. Germline V gene sequence: CDR1 SEHNR, CDR2 FQNEAQ (reference sequence). V lost 4 bases to trimming and J lost 14 bases; unmatched junction nucleotides: 22. The CDR3 extends over 16 amino acids. CDR3 residues: CASSSNRDSVYGYPTF. CDR3 DNA: TGTGCCAGCAGCTCTAATAGGGACAGTGTGTATGGCTACCCTACCTTC. The variable domain in full, completed from reference TRBV7-9 and TRBJ1-2, reads DTGVSQNPRHKITKRGQNVTFRCDPISEHNRLYWYRQTLGQGPEFLTYFQNEAQLEKSRLLSDRFSAERPKGSFSTLEIQRTEQGDSAMYLCASSSNRDSVYGYPTFGSGTRLTVV.

This clone was found once. V gene TRBV4-1 combines with J gene TRBJ2-7; tentatively, D is TRBD1 (5 bases). V was clipped by 5 bases and J by 1 base, with 9 bases between them. The CDR3 is made up of 13 amino acids. The germline CDR1 and CDR2 sequences are MGHRA and YSYEKL. CDR3 in DNA: TGCGCCAGCAGCGCACGGACATCCTACGAGCAGTACTTC. It is translated as CASSARTSYEQYF.

The chain is built from TRBV14 and TRBJ2-5, with D maybe TRBD2 (5 bases). Germline V CDR1 and CDR2: SGHDN, FVKESK. Trimming pared 8 bases from V and 2 bases from J, leaving 15 bases between. The CDR3 contains 14 residues. The CDR3 DNA reads as TGTGCCAGCTTTTGTGGGAGACTTCAAGAGACCCAGTACTTC. Translation gives CASFCGRLQETQYF.

J is TRBJ1-1 and V is TRBV6-6; D possibly corresponds to TRBD1 (6 bases). Trimming took 2 bases from V and 1 from J, leaving 8 bases between them. The CDR3 loop spans 14 amino acids. Germline V CDR1 and CDR2: MNHNY, SVGAGI (reference sequence). This chain's CDR3 is CASSYVRGNTEAFF. The CDR3 region has the DNA TGTGCCAGCAGTTACGTCAGGGGGAACACTGAAGCTTTCTTT.

The rearrangement links TRBV7-9 to TRBJ1-4; tentatively, D is TRBD1 (6 bases). Germline V CDR1 and CDR2: SEHNR, FQNEAQ (reference sequence). This CDR3 is built from 15 residues. The V end was cut by 4 bases, the J end by 4 bases, with 13 bases between. In DNA form, the CDR3 reads TGTGCCAGCAGCTCGCCCAGGGGAAATAATGAAAAACTGTTTTTT. This translates into CASSSPRGNNEKLFF.

The rearrangement links TRBV7-8 to TRBJ1-2; 7 bases align to TRBD1. The CDR3 extends over 16 amino acids. CDR1 SGHVS and CDR2 FQNEAQ come from the germline V gene. V dropped 0 bases and J dropped 1; count of bases not matched to a gene: 5. The CDR3 coding sequence is TGTGCCAGCAGCTTAGCTCGGGACAGCGATAACTATGGCTACACCTTC. Its translation is CASSLARDSDNYGYTF.

J is TRBJ2-7 and V is TRBV29-1; TRBD2 might be the D (5 bases). Trimming stripped 7 bases from V and 1 base from J, with 17 bases between. From germline, CDR1 is SQVTM and CDR2 ANQGSEA. This CDR3 spans 14 amino acids. The CDR3 reads CSGDSSRFSYEQYF. CDR3 nucleotide sequence: TGCAGCGGAGACTCTAGCAGGTTTTCCTACGAGCAGTACTTC.

V and J are TRBV28 and TRBJ2-5; 8 bases match TRBD2. This CDR3 spans 16 amino acids. From germline, CDR1 is MDHEN and CDR2 SYDVKM. The V and J ends lost 2 bases and 3 bases, in that order; junction bases with no gene match: 8. The chain's CDR3 is CASSLRSVGGEETQYF. The CDR3 DNA sequence: TGTGCCAGCAGTTTACGTTCCGTCGGGGGGGAAGAGACCCAGTACTTC.

Remarks on this clone: The DNA is left out, because the CDR3 cannot be placed on it with certainty; the CDR3 is given as TCRdb lists it. The rearrangement uses TRBV21-1 and TRBJ2-3. TRBV21-1 is a pseudogene locus. Both ends counted, the CDR3 spans 15 residues. This CDR3 is CASSKVAAGTDTQYF.

This sequence joins TRBV4-1 and TRBJ2-7; D unclear. V was shortened by 1 base and J by 3 bases, with 10 bases between the two germline ends. This CDR3 has 14 amino acids. The germline CDR1 and CDR2 sequences are MGHRA and YSYEKL. The chain's CDR3 is CASSQATGIYEQYF. CDR3 DNA sequence: TGCGCCAGCAGCCAAGCTACTGGTATCTACGAGCAGTACTTC.

V usage is TRBV5-1 and J usage is TRBJ2-5; 9 positions match TRBD2. The germline V gene encodes CDR1 SGHRS and CDR2 YFSETQ. V shed 0 bases, J shed 2 bases, and the junction held 8 bases outside the gene matches. The CDR3 loop spans 17 amino acids. The CDR3 DNA reads as TGCGCCAGCAGCTTGGAAGGTGTTACTAGCGGGCAAGAGACCCAGTACTTC. This encodes CASSLEGVTSGQETQYF.

As for this clone: The same CDR3 is also encoded by other DNA sequences in this sample. V usage is TRBV7-8 and J usage is TRBJ2-7; D is unclear. Per germline, CDR1 SGHVS and CDR2 FQNEAQ. The CDR3 consists of 12 residues. V lost 5 bases, J lost 0 bases, and 5 bases lay in between. The CDR3 DNA reads as TGTGCCAGCAGCCCAGCCTCCTACGAGCAGTACTTC. Translation: CASSPASYEQYF.

The chain couples TRBV2 to TRBJ1-1, with TRBD1 as a possible D gene (6 bases). CDR1 SNHLY and CDR2 FYNNEI come from the germline V gene. Trimming shortened V by 1 base and J by 2 bases, and 14 bases separated the two germline ends. This CDR3 region has 16 residues. CDR3 region: CASSEGFRTANTEAFF. The CDR3, as DNA: TGTGCCAGCAGTGAAGGATTTAGGACAGCAAACACTGAAGCTTTCTTT.

V usage is TRBV7-8 and J usage is TRBJ2-5, with D uncertain. The CDR3 runs 14 residues. V was trimmed by 1 base and J by 5 bases, leaving 11 bases between them. Germline V gene data show CDR1 as SGHVS and CDR2 as FQNEAQ. The DNA for the CDR3 is TGTGCCAGCAGCTTAGGGCTCTTAAGGGAGACCCAGTACTTC. Encoded protein: CASSLGLLRETQYF.

This sequence joins TRBV6-6 and TRBJ1-5, with 8 bases lining up with TRBD1. After removal of 6 bases from V and 7 bases from J, the junction contained 8 bases not matched to a gene. CDR3 size: 14 residues. Germline V lookup: CDR1 MNHNY, CDR2 SVGAGI (reference sequence). The DNA for the CDR3 is TGTGCCAGCAGCCTCGGACAGGGACAACAGCCCCAGCATTTT. Translated, it gives CASSLGQGQQPQHF.

As regards this clone: At one boundary the junction diverges from the germline segment, which might be a read error. The rearrangement links TRBV5-1 to TRBJ2-5; TRBD2 matches at 10 bases. There are 16 residues in the CDR3. Germline-derived CDR1 and CDR2 are SGHRS and YFSETQ. CDR3 sequence: CASSLVASGGQESQYF. The DNA of the CDR3 is TGCGCCAGCAGCTTGGTGGCTAGCGGGGGTCAAGAGAGCCAGTACTTC.

In its sample, this clone was seen once. V and J are TRBV18 and TRBJ1-1, with 7 bases lining up with TRBD1. Losses at the gene ends were 4 bases for V and 6 bases for J; bases not matched to a gene: 5. Per the germline V gene, CDR1 is KGHSH and CDR2 is LQKENI. The CDR3 covers 13 residues. Here the CDR3 reads CASSLTGEPEAFF. DNA of the CDR3: TGTGCCAGCTCACTTACAGGGGAGCCTGAAGCTTTCTTT.

V and J are TRBV5-1 and TRBJ1-5, with 10 bases identical to TRBD1. CDR1 SGHRS and CDR2 YFSETQ come from the germline V gene. V shed 4 bases, J shed 6 bases, and the junction held 7 bases outside the gene matches. CDR3 size: 15 residues. CDR3 sequence (DNA): TGCGCCAGCAGCCCAGAGACAGGGGGCATTCAGCCCCAGCATTTT. Residues: CASSPETGGIQPQHF.

The chain combines TRBV5-1 with TRBJ2-5, with a weak D call TRBD2 (5 bases). Trimming removed 1 base at V and 0 bases at J, with 16 bases between. Germline CDR1 SGHRS, CDR2 YFSETQ. This CDR3 region has 17 residues. CDR3 bases: TGCGCCAGCAGCTTGTACGTTAGCGAATTGTACCAAGAGACCCAGTACTTC. Amino acid sequence: CASSLYVSELYQETQYF.

This chain connects TRBV12-5 to TRBJ1-1; a possible D gene is TRBD1 (5 bases). Per the germline V gene, CDR1 is LGHNT and CDR2 is FRNRAP. This CDR3 region has 11 residues. V lost 0 bases to trimming and J lost 10 bases, with 6 bases between them. The CDR3 loop is CASGLVTVAFF. The DNA for the CDR3 is TGTGCTAGTGGTTTGGTGACAGTAGCTTTCTTT.

The chain's CDR3 is CASSYGQSEKLFF. CDR3 nucleotides: TGTGCCAGCAGTTACGGACAGTCTGAAAAACTGTTTTTT. The chain has TRBV7-9 and TRBJ1-4, with TRBD1 as a possible D gene (6 bases). The germline V and J ends were trimmed by 6 bases and 7 bases, with 12 bases remaining between them. The V gene's germline CDR1 is SEHNR and CDR2 FQNEAQ (reference sequence). The CDR3 covers 13 residues.

This chain links TRBV6-1 with TRBJ2-1, with a possible D match to TRBD2 (6 bases). V was trimmed by 6 bases and J by 0 bases, leaving 12 bases between them. Germline V CDR1 and CDR2: MNHNS, SASEGT. The CDR3 spans 15 residues. CDR3 nucleotide sequence: TGTGCCAGCAGGGAGGGCTGGAGCTCCTACAATGAGCAGTTCTTC. Encoded protein: CASREGWSSYNEQFF.

The rearrangement links TRBV30 to TRBJ2-1, with a weak D call TRBD2 (5 bases). This CDR3 is built from 14 residues. V was shortened by 3 bases and J by 4 bases, with 13 bases between the two germline ends. Germline V gene lookup returns CDR1 GTSNPN and CDR2 SVGIG (reference sequence). The CDR3 spells CAWSYEGFYNEQFF. Here the CDR3 DNA reads TGTGCCTGGAGCTACGAGGGCTTTTACAATGAGCAGTTCTTC.